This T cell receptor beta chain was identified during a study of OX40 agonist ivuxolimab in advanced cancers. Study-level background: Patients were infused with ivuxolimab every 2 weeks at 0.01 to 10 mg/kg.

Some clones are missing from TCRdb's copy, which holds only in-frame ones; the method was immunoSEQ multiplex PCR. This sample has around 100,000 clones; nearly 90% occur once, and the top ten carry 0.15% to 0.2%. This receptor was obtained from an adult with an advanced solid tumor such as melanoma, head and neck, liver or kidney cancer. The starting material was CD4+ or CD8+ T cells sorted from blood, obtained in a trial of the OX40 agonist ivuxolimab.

The CDR3 coding sequence is TGTGCCAGCAGCCCCTTCTTACCCTCCTACGAGCAGTACTTC. This gives the protein CASSPFLPSYEQYF. This rearrangement joins TRBV7-2 to TRBJ2-5; D is unclear. The J call may be incorrect, as the DNA end agrees better with TRBJ2-7. The CDR3 spans 14 residues. In germline, CDR1 is SGHTA, CDR2 FQGNSA.